This TCR beta chain came from a study of blood T cells in healthy people across ages. A few counts support this clonotype. No antigen is known for it. PCR was performed a second time for roughly 7 to 11 cycles using a sample-barcoded 5' primer and a J-beta primer mix. From the 5' RACE reads, TCRdb called clonotypes with MiXCR, one entry per CDR3 protein. The table records around 1,000,000 distinct CDR3 sequences, 20% to 25% of them present only once. Findings and caveats of the study: Per million T cells, TCR beta diversity dropped about linearly as age rose. Estimates of total diversity, which came from one million sequenced T cells, were considered to be underestimates.

The germline V gene encodes CDR1 DFQATT and CDR2 SNEGSKA (reference sequence). V was pared by 0 bases and J by 3 bases, with 5 bases of the junction left unmatched. The CDR3 totals 15 residues. Another study also made use of these data, one on T cells of mothers and their children. That paper adds: RNA was extracted, and all of it went into cDNA synthesis at about 1.5 ug per 15 ul. The overlap seen between related mothers and children slightly exceeded that of unrelated pairs, though not significantly.

The rearrangement uses TRBV20-1 and TRBJ2-7; 10 nucleotides match TRBD2. Sequencing used blood. The receptor comes from a girl aged 2 to 10 in good health. In DNA, the CDR3 is TGCAGTGCTAGAGATAGGCTAGCGGGAGACTACGAGCAGTACTTC. Translation: CSARDRLAGDYEQYF.